These 17 T cell receptor beta chains were sequenced from one sample in a study of cytomegalovirus exposure and HLA in healthy donors. PCR amplification relied on 60 Vbeta primers (plus 13 Jbeta primers). Clones were read by immunoSEQ multiplex PCR, and TCRdb kept only the in-frame ones, dropping some. The sample yields about 200,000 clones, more than 70% seen once. Sequencing was carried out using PBMCs. These receptors came from a woman in her forties in good health and CMV-seronegative.

The chain links TRBV5-1 to TRBJ1-4; a weak D match, TRBD1 (5 bases). Germline CDR1 SGHRS, CDR2 YFSETQ. V dropped 4 bases and J dropped 4 bases, with 14 bases sitting between them. CDR3 length: 15 amino acids. DNA of the CDR3: TGCGCCAGCAGCGTGGCTGGGGGGGATAATGAAAAACTGTTTTTT. Amino acid sequence: CASSVAGGDNEKLFF.

CDR3 sequence reads: CASGFRRVGRPLANYGYTF. As DNA, the CDR3 is TGTGCTAGTGGTTTTAGGCGGGTGGGCAGACCTCTAGCTAACTATGGCTACACCTTC. The chain has TRBV12-5 and TRBJ1-2; D not certain. The CDR3 covers 19 residues. CDR1 is LGHNT, CDR2 FRNRAP, per germline. Trimming took 3 bases from V and 0 from J, leaving 23 bases between them.

The V call is TRBV4-1, the J call TRBJ2-1; 7 bases agree with TRBD1. The CDR3 consists of 15 residues. CDR1 and CDR2 (germline): MGHRA, YSYEKL. V shed 1 base and J 4 bases; nucleotides not matched to a gene: 4. CDR3 sequence reads: CASSQGQGRYNEQFF. The DNA for the CDR3 is TGCGCCAGCAGCCAAGGACAGGGCCGTTACAATGAGCAGTTCTTC.

This clone was found once. The genes are TRBV4-3 and TRBJ2-3, with D tentatively TRBD2 (6 bases). The CDR3 consists of 17 residues. Trimming stripped 3 bases from V and 1 base from J, with 17 bases between. Germline V gene sequence: CDR1 LGHNA, CDR2 YSLEER. CDR3 DNA: TGCGCCAGCAGCCAGTTCTCGGGGGAGATACGCACAGATACGCAGTATTTT. Translating it yields CASSQFSGEIRTDTQYF.

The V gene is TRBV9, the J gene TRBJ2-2, with D tentatively TRBD2 (6 bases). The V end lost 0 bases, the J end lost 1 base, and 7 bases lay between the germline ends. CDR1 is SGDLS, CDR2 YYNGEE, per germline. The CDR3 sequence is 15 residues long. The CDR3 sequence: CASSVGEVNTGELFF. DNA of the CDR3: TGTGCCAGCAGCGTAGGGGAGGTGAACACCGGGGAGCTGTTTTTT.

The CDR3 DNA sequence: TGTGCCAGCAGCGCAAGCGTCAACACTGAAGCTTTCTTT. Its translation: CASSASVNTEAFF. The rearrangement links TRBV14 to TRBJ1-1; D gene ambiguous. Germline V gives CDR1 SGHDN, CDR2 FVKESK. CDR3 length: 13 amino acids. Trimming removed 5 bases at V and 2 bases at J, with 9 bases between. Variable domain in full (rest from reference TRBV14 and TRBJ1-1): EAGVTQFPSHSVIEKGQTVTLRCDPISGHDNLYWYRRVMGKEIKFLLHFVKESKQDESGMPNNRFLAERTGGTYSTLKVQPAELEDSGVYFCASSASVNTEAFFGQGTRLTVV.

The V call is TRBV30, the J call TRBJ1-1; D is possibly TRBD1 (5 bases). The CDR3 has 18 residues. V gave up 4 bases and J gave up 1 base, with 25 bases separating them. Germline assignment: CDR1 GTSNPN and CDR2 SVGIG (reference sequence). The CDR3 region has the DNA TGTGCCTGGACTGATGTATTCTCCCAGGGTTGGAGGAACACTGAAGCTTTCTTT. It encodes CAWTDVFSQGWRNTEAFF.

This clone was picked up one time. The chain recombines TRBV9 with TRBJ1-1; maybe TRBD1 (5 bases). The length of the CDR3 is 13 residues. V was pared by 1 base and J by 6 bases, with 10 bases between. Germline values: CDR1 SGDLS, CDR2 YYNGEE. The CDR3 sequence is CASSVSQGSEAFF. CDR3 DNA sequence: TGTGCCAGCAGCGTAAGTCAGGGCTCTGAAGCTTTCTTT.

The chain is built from TRBV27 and TRBJ2-7, with 8 bases aligning to TRBD2. CDR3 size: 15 residues. V shed 6 bases and J 3 bases; nucleotides not matched to a gene: 10. The germline V gene encodes CDR1 MNHEY and CDR2 SMNVEV (reference sequence). The DNA for the CDR3 is TGTGCCAGCAGCCAACTAGCGGAGGTCCTCTACGAGCAGTACGTC. Translation: CASSQLAEVLYEQYV.

The rearrangement uses TRBV18 and TRBJ1-1, with TRBD1 matching over 8 bases. The CDR3 loop spans 14 amino acids. V was clipped by 6 bases and J by 2 bases; unmatched bases: 5. From germline, CDR1 is KGHSH and CDR2 LQKENI. The CDR3, as DNA: TGTGCCAGCTCCCCGACAGGGGAAAACACTGAAGCTTTCTTT. Translating gives CASSPTGENTEAFF.

The chain combines TRBV10-3 with TRBJ2-3; the D is unclear. V was trimmed by 10 bases and J by 2 bases, leaving 7 bases between them. The CDR3 extends over 11 amino acids. Germline V gives CDR1 ENHRY, CDR2 SYGVKD. CDR3 sequence (DNA): TGTGCCACCCATTTCACAGATACGCAGTATTTT. Translating gives CATHFTDTQYF.

The genes are TRBV4-1 and TRBJ2-7; perhaps TRBD1 as D (5 bases). CDR3 size: 16 residues. Germline V gene sequence: CDR1 MGHRA, CDR2 YSYEKL. Trimming removed 4 bases from V and 0 bases from J, with 16 bases in between. CDR3 nucleotides: TGCGCCAGCAGCCCCCTATCCGGACAAAGCTCCTACGAGCAGTACGTC. As protein: CASSPLSGQSSYEQYV.

CDR3 bases: TGTGCCTGGAGCCCAACCTGGGGGGCTAGCGGCTACAATGAGCAGTTCTTC. Encoded protein: CAWSPTWGASGYNEQFF. The chain recombines TRBV30 with TRBJ2-1; D perhaps matches TRBD2 (7 bases). V lost 3 bases and J lost 3, with 21 bases in between. CDR1 and CDR2 (germline): GTSNPN, SVGIG (reference sequence). This CDR3 is built from 17 residues.

This chain joins TRBV29-1 and TRBJ2-1, with D unclear. CDR3 length equals 13 residues. Germline CDR1 is SQVTM and CDR2 is ANQGSEA. Deletions cut 7 bases from V and 0 bases from J, with 10 bases between. CDR3 amino acids: CSARRSSYNEQFF. The CDR3 coding sequence is TGCAGCGCAAGACGGAGCTCCTACAATGAGCAGTTCTTC.

This clone was seen a few times. This chain uses TRBV25-1 with TRBJ2-1, with 9 bases fitting TRBD2. The V gene end was trimmed by 3 bases and the J gene end by 4 bases; junction bases not matched to a gene: 7. The germline CDR1 and CDR2 sequences are MGHDK and SYGVNS. This CDR3 spans 16 amino acids. The CDR3 is CASSEGLAGPYNEQFF. The CDR3 nucleotides are TGTGCCAGCAGTGAGGGCCTAGCGGGGCCATACAATGAGCAGTTCTTC.

The CDR3 region is CATSKNTGELFF. As DNA, the CDR3 is TGTGCCACCAGTAAGAACACCGGGGAGCTGTTTTTT. J is TRBJ2-2 and V is TRBV15, with D unresolved. Germline V gene sequence: CDR1 LNHNV, CDR2 YYDKDF (reference sequence). There are 12 residues in the CDR3. V shed 6 bases and J shed 1 base, with 3 bases lying between them.

Turning to this clone: At one of its ends the junction is not consistent with the germline gene, which may arise from a read error. V usage is TRBV11-3 and J usage is TRBJ1-1, with D maybe TRBD1 (6 bases). The CDR3 extends over 14 amino acids. Per germline, CDR1 SGHNT and CDR2 YENEEA. Here the CDR3 reads CASSLEPTGTEAFF. CDR3 coding DNA: TGTGCCAGCAGTTTAGAGCCAACAGGGACTGAAGCTTTCTTT.